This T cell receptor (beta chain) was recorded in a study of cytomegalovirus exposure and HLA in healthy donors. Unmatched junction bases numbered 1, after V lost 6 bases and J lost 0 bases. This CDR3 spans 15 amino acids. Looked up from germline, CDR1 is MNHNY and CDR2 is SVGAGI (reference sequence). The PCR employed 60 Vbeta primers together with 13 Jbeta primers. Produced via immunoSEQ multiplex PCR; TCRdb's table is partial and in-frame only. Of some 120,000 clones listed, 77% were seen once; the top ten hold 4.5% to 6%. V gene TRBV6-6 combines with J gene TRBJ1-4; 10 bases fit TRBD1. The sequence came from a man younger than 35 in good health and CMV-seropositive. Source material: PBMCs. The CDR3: CASRGTGATNEKLFF. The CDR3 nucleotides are TGTGCCAGCAGAGGGACAGGGGCAACTAATGAAAAACTGTTTTTT.